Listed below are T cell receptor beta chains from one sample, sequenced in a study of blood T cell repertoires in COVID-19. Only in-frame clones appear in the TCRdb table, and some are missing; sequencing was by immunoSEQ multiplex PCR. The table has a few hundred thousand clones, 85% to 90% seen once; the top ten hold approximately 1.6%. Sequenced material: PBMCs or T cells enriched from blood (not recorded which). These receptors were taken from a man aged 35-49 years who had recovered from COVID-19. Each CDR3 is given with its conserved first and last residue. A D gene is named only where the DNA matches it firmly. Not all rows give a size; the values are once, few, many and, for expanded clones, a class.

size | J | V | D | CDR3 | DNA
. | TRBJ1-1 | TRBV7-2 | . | CASSRNMRDTEAFF | TGTGCCAGCAGCCGGAACATGAGGGACACTGAAGCTTTCTTT
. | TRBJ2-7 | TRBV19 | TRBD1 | CASSSTTYRGEQYF | TGTGCCAGTAGCTCCACAACTTACAGGGGCGAGCAGTACTTC
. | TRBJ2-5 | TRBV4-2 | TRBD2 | CASSRSPSGGAGETQYF | TGTGCCAGCAGCCGGTCCCCTAGCGGGGGGGCCGGCGAGACCCAGTACTTC
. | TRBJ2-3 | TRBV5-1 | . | CASSLGQGGNTQYF | TGCGCCAGCAGCTTGGGGCAGGGTGGGAATACGCAGTATTTT
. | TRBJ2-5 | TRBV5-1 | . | CASSWNGAGETQYF | TGCGCCAGCAGCTGGAACGGCGCGGGCGAGACCCAGTACTTC
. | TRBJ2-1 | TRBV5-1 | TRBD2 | CASSLVGSGIDEQFF | TGCGCCAGCAGCTTGGTGGGTAGCGGGATCGATGAGCAGTTCTTC
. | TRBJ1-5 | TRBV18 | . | CASSPPEGGNQPQHF | TGTGCCAGCTCACCACCGGAGGGGGGGAATCAGCCCCAGCATTTT
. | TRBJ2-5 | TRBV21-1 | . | CASSKGAAGGRKTQYF | TGTGCCAGCAGCAAAGGAGCGGCGGGAGGAAGAAAGACCCAGTACTTC
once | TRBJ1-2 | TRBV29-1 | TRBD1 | CSVEGWDRGIGYTF | TGCAGCGTTGAAGGGTGGGACAGGGGAATTGGCTACACCTTC
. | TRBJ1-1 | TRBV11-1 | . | CASSFKGGNTEAFF | TGTGCCAGCAGTTTCAAGGGAGGTAACACTGAAGCTTTCTTT
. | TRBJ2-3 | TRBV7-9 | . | CASSSGADTQYF | TGTGCCAGCAGCTCAGGGGCAGATACGCAGTATTTT
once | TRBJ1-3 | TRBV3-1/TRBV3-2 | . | CASSHRGSGNTIYF | TGTGCCAGCAGCCACCGGGGATCCGGAAACACCATATATTTT
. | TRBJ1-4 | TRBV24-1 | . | CATSDPRGGEKLFF | TGTGCCACCAGTGATCCCAGGGGTGGCGAAAAACTGTTTTTT
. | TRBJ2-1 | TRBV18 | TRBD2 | CASSPVLLAGDNEQFF | TGTGCCAGCTCACCAGTTTTACTAGCGGGAGATAATGAGCAGTTCTTC
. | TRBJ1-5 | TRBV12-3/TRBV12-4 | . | CASSKTENQPQHF | TGTGCCAGCAGTAAGACAGAAAATCAGCCCCAGCATTTT
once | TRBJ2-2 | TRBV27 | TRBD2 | CATQVGSGRVGELFF | TGTGCCACGCAAGTCGGTAGCGGGAGAGTCGGGGAGCTGTTTTTT
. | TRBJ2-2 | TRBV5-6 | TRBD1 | CASSFNRGTGELFF | TGTGCCAGCAGTTTCAACAGGGGTACCGGGGAGCTGTTTTTT
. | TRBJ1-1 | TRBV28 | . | CASSHRQGLDTEAFF | TGTGCCAGCAGTCACCGGCAGGGACTGGACACTGAAGCTTTCTTT
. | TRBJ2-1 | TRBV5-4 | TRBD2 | CASSGPGLAGTGNEQFF | TGTGCCAGCAGCGGTCCGGGACTAGCGGGGACAGGGAATGAGCAGTTCTTC
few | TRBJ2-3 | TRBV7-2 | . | CASSEDTGPDTQYF | TGTGCCAGCAGCGAGGACACGGGTCCAGATACGCAGTATTTT
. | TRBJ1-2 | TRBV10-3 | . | CAISESSAGLAGYTF | TGTGCCATCAGTGAGTCTAGTGCAGGGCTGGCTGGCTACACCTTC
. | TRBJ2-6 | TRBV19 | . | CASSAGFSGANVLTF | TGTGCCAGTTCTGCGGGATTCTCTGGGGCCAACGTCCTGACTTTC
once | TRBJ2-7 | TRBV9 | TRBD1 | CASSQFDRDTREQYF | TGTGCCAGCAGCCAATTCGACAGGGACACTCGCGAGCAGTACTTC
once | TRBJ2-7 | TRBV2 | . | CASSELQGTSEQYF | TGTGCCAGCAGTGAACTGCAGGGGACAAGCGAGCAGTACTTC
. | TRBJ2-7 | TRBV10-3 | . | CAISESLSYEQYF | TGTGCCATCAGTGAGTCCCTATCCTACGAGCAGTACTTC
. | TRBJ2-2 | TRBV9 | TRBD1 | CASTGTGLGELFF | TGTGCCAGCACCGGGACAGGGCTGGGGGAGCTGTTTTTT
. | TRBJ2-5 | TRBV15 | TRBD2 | CATSRGLAGGETQYF | TGTGCCACCAGCAGGGGACTAGCGGGGGGGGAGACCCAGTACTTC
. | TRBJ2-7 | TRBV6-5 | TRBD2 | CASSYSVAGVYEQYF | TGTGCCAGCAGTTACTCGGTAGCGGGAGTCTACGAGCAGTACTTC
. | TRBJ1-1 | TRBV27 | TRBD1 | CASSHGQGDTEAFF | TGTGCCAGCAGCCATGGACAGGGGGACACTGAAGCTTTCTTT
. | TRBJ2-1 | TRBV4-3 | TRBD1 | CASSHRTGGFEQFF | TGCGCCAGCAGTCACCGGACAGGGGGCTTTGAGCAGTTCTTC
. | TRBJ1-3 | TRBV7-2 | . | CASSFHRSNTIYF | TGTGCCAGCAGCTTCCACAGGAGTAACACCATATATTTT
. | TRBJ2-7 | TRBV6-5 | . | CASGLGTVYEQYF | TGTGCCAGCGGACTCGGGACTGTCTACGAGCAGTACTTC
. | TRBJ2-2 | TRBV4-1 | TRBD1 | CASSQPRDRSNTGELFF | TGCGCCAGCAGCCAACCCCGGGACAGGTCGAACACCGGGGAGCTGTTTTTT
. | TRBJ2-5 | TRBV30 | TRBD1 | CAWSQPQTGGLETQYF | TGTGCCTGGAGTCAACCTCAAACAGGGGGCCTAGAGACCCAGTACTTC
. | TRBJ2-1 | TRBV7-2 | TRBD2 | CASSQTVTSGRYNEQFF | TGTGCCAGCAGCCAAACGGTCACTAGCGGGAGGTACAATGAGCAGTTCTTC
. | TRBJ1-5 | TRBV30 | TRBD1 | CAWDRGQSNQPQHF | TGTGCCTGGGACAGGGGGCAGAGCAATCAGCCCCAGCATTTT
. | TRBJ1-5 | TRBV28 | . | CASSPLGGNNQPQHF | TGTGCCAGCAGTCCCCTCGGGGGAAACAATCAGCCCCAGCATTTT
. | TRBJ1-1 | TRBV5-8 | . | CASILQGNTEAFF | TGTGCCAGCATCCTACAGGGGAACACTGAAGCTTTCTTT
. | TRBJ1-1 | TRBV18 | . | CASSNKGHLNTEAFF | TGTGCCAGCTCAAACAAAGGACATTTGAACACTGAAGCTTTCTTT
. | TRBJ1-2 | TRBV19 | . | CASGYGYTF | TGTGCCAGCGGCTATGGCTACACCTTC
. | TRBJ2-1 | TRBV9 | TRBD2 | CASSPSGGENNEQFF | TGTGCCAGCAGCCCTAGCGGGGGGGAAAACAATGAGCAGTTCTTC
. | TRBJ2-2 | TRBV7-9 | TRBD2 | CASSSPGGDAGELFF | TGTGCCAGCAGCTCGCCGGGAGGGGACGCCGGGGAGCTGTTTTTT
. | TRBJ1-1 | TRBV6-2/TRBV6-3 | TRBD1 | CASSYTRDREAFF | TGTGCCAGCAGTTACACCCGGGACAGGGAAGCTTTCTTT
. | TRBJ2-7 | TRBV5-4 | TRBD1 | CASSWRQGQSSYEQYF | TGTGCCAGCAGCTGGAGACAGGGACAGAGCTCCTACGAGCAGTACTTC
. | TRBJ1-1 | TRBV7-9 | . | CASSRNQGDTEAFF | TGTGCCAGCAGCCGGAACCAAGGGGACACTGAAGCTTTCTTT
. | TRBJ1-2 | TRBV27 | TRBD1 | CASSLSYRGREGYTF | TGTGCCAGCAGTTTATCTTACAGGGGAAGGGAAGGCTACACCTTC
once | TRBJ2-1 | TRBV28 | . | CASTLDSRLNNEQFF | TGTGCCAGCACCTTGGACTCGCGGCTTAACAATGAGCAGTTCTTC
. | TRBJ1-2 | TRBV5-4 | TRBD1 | CASSYLDRGGYTF | TGTGCCAGCAGCTACTTAGACAGGGGCGGCTACACCTTC
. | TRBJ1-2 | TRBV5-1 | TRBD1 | CASSSWTGDYGYTF | TGCGCCAGCAGCTCTTGGACAGGGGACTATGGCTACACCTTC
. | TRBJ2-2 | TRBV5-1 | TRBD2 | CASKMAGGHTGELFF | TGCGCCAGCAAGATGGCGGGAGGGCACACCGGGGAGCTGTTTTTT
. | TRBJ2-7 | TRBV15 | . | CATSRELAYEQYF | TGTGCCACCAGCAGAGAACTAGCCTACGAGCAGTACTTC
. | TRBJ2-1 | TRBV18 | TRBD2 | CASSPQGGLAGANEQFF | TGTGCCAGCTCACCACAAGGCGGGCTAGCGGGAGCCAATGAGCAGTTCTTC
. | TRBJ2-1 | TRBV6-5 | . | CASSYSHRTPNNEQFF | TGTGCCAGCAGTTACTCGCACAGGACCCCTAACAATGAGCAGTTCTTC